The 27 T cell receptor beta chains below all came from one sample that was sequenced in a study of CD8 T cells in ankylosing spondylitis. One entry per CDR3 protein, called by TCRdb with MiXCR from the 5' RACE reads. Among some 270,000 distinct CDR3 sequences, about 20% were seen once, and the ten largest hold around 32%. The source material was blood, either unsorted or a sorted T cell fraction (not recorded which). The receptor set was obtained from a male donor with ankylosing spondylitis or in good health (not recorded which).

The chain joins TRBV4-2 to TRBJ2-5, with 11 bases matching TRBD2. The CDR3 length is 19 residues. With 0 bases clipped from V and 1 base from J, the junction kept 10 bases outside the gene matches. Germline V CDR1 and CDR2: LGHNA, YNFKEQ. CDR3 sequence (DNA): TGTGCCAGCAGCCAAGATCCCCCTCTGACTAGCGGGATCCAAGAGACCCAGTACTTC. It encodes CASSQDPPLTSGIQETQYF.

J is TRBJ2-1 and V is TRBV15; the match to TRBD2 covers 7 bases. The CDR3 consists of 13 residues. Trimming at V came to 5 bases and at J to 10 bases, leaving 8 bases not matched to a gene. Germline CDR1 is LNHNV and CDR2 is YYDKDF (reference sequence). DNA for the CDR3: TGTGCCACCAGCGGACGGGACTACCAAGAGCAGTTCTTC. Its translation: CATSGRDYQEQFF.

This clonotype has only a few counts. The rearrangement links TRBV7-9 to TRBJ1-1, with 10 nucleotides matching TRBD1. The CDR3 covers 14 residues. The ends lost 6 bases at V and 6 bases at J; junction bases unmatched: 7. Germline-derived CDR1 and CDR2 are SEHNR and FQNEAQ (reference sequence). The chain's CDR3 is CASRRTGGEPEAFF. CDR3 coding DNA: TGTGCCAGCAGGAGGACAGGGGGAGAACCTGAAGCTTTCTTT.

This clonotype was observed many times. The chain couples TRBV20-1 to TRBJ2-7; no clear D. The CDR3 consists of 8 residues. Germline CDR1 reads DFQATT; CDR2 reads SNEGSKA (reference sequence). V lost 4 bases and J lost 5, with 0 bases in between. The CDR3 DNA reads TGCAGTGCTAACGAGCAGTACTTC. Its protein is CSANEQYF.

This clonotype was observed a few times. The chain carries TRBV9 and TRBJ2-1, with 8 nucleotides matching TRBD1. V lost 4 bases to trimming and J lost 3 bases; unmatched junction nucleotides: 6. This CDR3 region has 15 residues. Germline V gene lookup returns CDR1 SGDLS and CDR2 YYNGEE. For the CDR3, the DNA is TGTGCCAGCAGCCCGTCCGGGACAGGCTACAATGAGCAGTTCTTC. As protein: CASSPSGTGYNEQFF.

The chain is built from TRBV7-6 and TRBJ2-3; D unclear. The CDR3 runs 14 residues. V was shortened by 1 base and J by 4 bases, with 9 bases between the two germline ends. Germline loops: CDR1 SGHVS, CDR2 FNYEAQ. CDR3 DNA sequence: TGTGCCAGCAGCTTAGAGGCAGAACCAGATACGCAGTATTTT. This encodes CASSLEAEPDTQYF.

V gene TRBV7-9 combines with J gene TRBJ2-5, with D unresolved. The V and J ends lost 3 bases and 2 bases respectively, with 10 bases between them. Germline CDR1 reads SEHNR; CDR2 reads FQNEAQ (reference sequence). CDR3 length equals 14 residues. This CDR3 is CASSFSTGQETQYF. CDR3 DNA sequence: TGTGCCAGCAGCTTTTCGACCGGGCAAGAGACCCAGTACTTC. The complete variable domain, with remaining parts taken from reference TRBV7-9 and TRBJ2-5, reads DTGVSQNPRHKITKRGQNVTFRCDPISEHNRLYWYRQTLGQGPEFLTYFQNEAQLEKSRLLSDRFSAERPKGSFSTLEIQRTEQGDSAMYLCASSFSTGQETQYFGPGTRLLVL.

In its sample, this clonotype was seen a few times. In nucleotides, the CDR3 is TGCGCCAGCAGCCCACCCAATTCAGATACGCAGTATTTT. Its protein is CASSPPNSDTQYF. The chain has TRBV4-1 and TRBJ2-3, with D unclear. The CDR3 runs to 13 residues. CDR1 and CDR2 from the germline V gene are MGHRA and YSYEKL. Between the trimmed V and J ends, which lost 4 bases and 4 bases, there was a span of 9 bases.

There are a few counts of this clonotype. The V call is TRBV12-3 or TRBV12-4, the J call TRBJ2-2; D perhaps matches TRBD1 (6 bases). V was clipped by 3 bases and J by 7 bases, with 15 bases between them. This CDR3 has 15 amino acids. The CDR3 DNA reads as TGTGCCAGCAGTTTCCCTGTGGGGGCAATCGGGGAGCTGTTTTTT. Amino acid sequence: CASSFPVGAIGELFF.

This clonotype was found a few times. This chain uses TRBV2 with TRBJ2-7; 9 bases fit TRBD2. The length of the CDR3 is 17 residues. Germline loops: CDR1 SNHLY, CDR2 FYNNEI. J was trimmed by 4 bases and V by 5 bases; bases with no gene match: 15. The CDR3 reads CASSSALAGGYLYEQYF. CDR3 coding DNA: TGTGCCAGCAGTTCCGCCTTGGCGGGAGGGTACTTGTACGAGCAGTACTTC.

This clonotype was recorded many times. CDR3 in DNA: TGCGCCAGCACCAATACTGGGGTCATGAACACTGAAGCTTTCTTT. Protein sequence: CASTNTGVMNTEAFF. V gene TRBV4-1 combines with J gene TRBJ1-1; no definite D call. Germline lookup yields CDR1 MGHRA and CDR2 YSYEKL. V lost 7 bases to trimming and J lost 0 bases, with 15 bases between them. CDR3 length: 15 residues.

This chain links TRBV7-8 with TRBJ1-5, with D perhaps TRBD1 (5 bases). The CDR3 runs 15 residues. V shed 1 base and J shed 0 bases, with 7 bases lying between them. CDR1 and CDR2 from the germline V gene are SGHVS and FQNEAQ. Here the CDR3 DNA reads TGTGCCAGCAGCTTAGGACAGTTTAGCAATCAGCCCCAGCATTTT. Translating gives CASSLGQFSNQPQHF.

The table lists this clonotype with a few counts. V is TRBV29-1 and J is TRBJ1-2; D call uncertain. The V end was cut by 3 bases, the J end by 3 bases, with 8 bases between. The CDR3 totals 12 residues. From germline, CDR1 is SQVTM and CDR2 ANQGSEA. For the CDR3, the DNA is TGCAGCGTTGAGCGGGGATACTATGGCTACACCTTC. It encodes CSVERGYYGYTF.

The chain uses TRBV6-2 or TRBV6-3 and TRBJ2-5; D unresolved. This CDR3 contains 18 residues. Trimming removed 2 bases from V and 4 bases from J, with 23 bases in between. Germline CDR1 MNHEY, CDR2 SVGEGT. In DNA, the CDR3 is TGTGCCAGCAGTTACGCCATTGACGCCCCAGGTGGTGGAGAGACCCAGTACTTC. As protein: CASSYAIDAPGGGETQYF.

This clonotype was detected ten times or more. CDR3 nucleotide sequence: TGTGCCATCAGTGCGGTAGCGGGAGACCGCACAGATACGCAGTATTTT. Amino acids: CAISAVAGDRTDTQYF. The rearrangement uses TRBV10-3 and TRBJ2-3; 9 nucleotides line up with TRBD2. Per the germline V gene, CDR1 is ENHRY and CDR2 is SYGVKD. After removal of 4 bases from V and 1 base from J, the junction contained 6 bases not matched to a gene. This CDR3 comprises 16 residues.

The V call is TRBV5-5, the J call TRBJ2-3; D not resolved. Germline CDR1 is SGHKS and CDR2 is YYEKEE (reference sequence). The CDR3 is 14 residues long. V shed 3 bases and J shed 6 bases, with 14 bases lying between them. CDR3 sequence: CASSSPTRADTQYF. CDR3 coding DNA: TGTGCCAGCAGCTCTCCGACCAGAGCGGATACGCAGTATTTT. The whole variable domain, filled in from reference TRBV5-5 and TRBJ2-3, reads DAGVTQSPTHLIKTRGQQVTLRCSPISGHKSVSWYQQVLGQGPQFIFQYYEKEERGRGNFPDRFSARQFPNYSSELNVNALLLGDSALYLCASSSPTRADTQYFGPGTRLTVL.

This clonotype has a handful of counts. V and J are TRBV12-3 or TRBV12-4 and TRBJ2-1; possibly TRBD1 or TRBD2 for D (5 bases each). The V and J ends lost 5 bases and 2 bases respectively, with 13 bases between them. The CDR3 covers 15 residues. The DNA for the CDR3 is TGTGCCAGCAGTCCCCACGGGGCCGCCTACAATGAGCAGTTCTTC. It specifies CASSPHGAAYNEQFF.

The sample holds many counts of this clonotype. The gene calls are TRBV5-1 and TRBJ2-4; possible D gene TRBD2, 5 bases. Germline V gene sequence: CDR1 SGHRS, CDR2 YFSETQ. V was clipped by 1 base and J by 8 bases, with 13 bases between them. This CDR3 has 14 residues. CDR3 protein: CASSLMTMVDIQYF. The CDR3 nucleotides are TGCGCCAGCAGCTTGATGACTATGGTTGACATTCAGTACTTC.

The chain has TRBV27 and TRBJ2-1; 8 nucleotides line up with TRBD2. The CDR3 has 18 amino acids. Germline CDR1 is MNHEY and CDR2 is SMNVEV (reference sequence). V trimming: 5 bases; J trimming: 0 bases; junction bases outside the gene matches: 12. CDR3 DNA sequence: TGTGCCAGCAGTCCCCAAGGCATAGCGGGATTCTCCTACAATGAGCAGTTCTTC. Its protein is CASSPQGIAGFSYNEQFF.

This clonotype was seen repeatedly, ten times or more. V gene TRBV29-1 combines with J gene TRBJ2-1; D is unresolved. Germline CDR1 is SQVTM and CDR2 is ANQGSEA. Trimming removed 7 bases from V and 5 bases from J, with 21 bases in between. The CDR3 covers 15 residues. The DNA of the CDR3 is TGCAGCGCCGGTGAGGTGGTGTTGCCCAACAATGAGCAGTTCTTC. It yields the protein CSAGEVVLPNNEQFF.

This clonotype was detected only a few times. In DNA form, the CDR3 reads TGTGCCAGCAGACCCGACAGTTCCTACAATGAGCAGTTCTTC. This translates into CASRPDSSYNEQFF. This chain uses TRBV28 with TRBJ2-1, with a weak D call TRBD1 (5 bases). V gave up 6 bases and J gave up 1 base, with 10 bases separating them. The CDR3 is made up of 14 amino acids. Germline loops: CDR1 MDHEN, CDR2 SYDVKM.

This chain joins TRBV7-9 and TRBJ1-2; the D is unclear. The CDR3 has 15 amino acids. Trimming removed 1 base from V and 0 bases from J, with 9 bases in between. Germline CDR1 SEHNR, CDR2 FQNEAQ (reference sequence). CDR3 region: CASSLGAATNYGYTF. The CDR3 bases are TGTGCCAGCAGCTTAGGGGCAGCCACTAACTATGGCTACACCTTC.

The rearrangement links TRBV29-1 to TRBJ2-1; 12 bases match TRBD2. Looked up from germline, CDR1 is SQVTM and CDR2 is ANQGSEA. This CDR3 contains 14 residues. The junction had 1 base not matched to a gene; V was cut back by 4 bases and J by 3 bases. The CDR3 spells CSVGLAGDYNEQFF. CDR3 sequence (DNA): TGCAGCGTTGGACTAGCGGGAGACTACAATGAGCAGTTCTTC.

This chain uses TRBV4-1 with TRBJ2-7; 13 nucleotides align to TRBD2. V shed 5 bases and J 1 base; nucleotides not matched to a gene: 5. Per the germline V gene, CDR1 is MGHRA and CDR2 is YSYEKL. This CDR3 comprises 16 residues. The CDR3 spells CASSEGTSGKSYEQYF. CDR3 DNA: TGCGCCAGCAGCGAAGGGACTAGCGGGAAGTCCTACGAGCAGTACTTC.

This clonotype was seen at least ten times. This rearrangement joins TRBV9 to TRBJ2-3; D call uncertain. Germline lookup yields CDR1 SGDLS and CDR2 YYNGEE. The CDR3 has 13 amino acids. Trimming removed 0 bases at V and 2 bases at J, with 4 bases between. CDR3 DNA: TGTGCCAGCAGCGTAGAGGTCACAGATACGCAGTATTTT. It codes for CASSVEVTDTQYF. The full variable domain, rest sourced from reference TRBV9 and TRBJ2-3, is DSGVTQTPKHLITATGQRVTLRCSPRSGDLSVYWYQQSLDQGLQFLIQYYNGEERAKGNILERFSAQQFPDLHSELNLSSLELGDSALYFCASSVEVTDTQYFGPGTRLTVL.

This clonotype was counted ten times or more. This chain uses TRBV15 with TRBJ2-1; no clear D. The length of the CDR3 is 13 residues. CDR1 LNHNV and CDR2 YYDKDF come from the germline V gene (reference sequence). Trimming cost V 0 bases and J 6 bases, with 6 bases left between them. CDR3 coding DNA: TGTGCCACCAGCAGAGAGAATAGCAATGAGCAGTTCTTC. Translation gives CATSRENSNEQFF.

The chain is built from TRBV3-1 and TRBJ2-7; 8 bases map to TRBD1. Germline CDR1 LGHDT, CDR2 YNNKEL (reference sequence). This CDR3 is built from 15 residues. Trimming took 5 bases from V and 2 from J; bases not matched to a gene: 8. This CDR3 reads CASSNSGGPTYEQYF. For the CDR3, the DNA is TGTGCCAGCAGCAACTCAGGGGGCCCAACCTACGAGCAGTACTTC.